The 31 T cell receptor beta chains in this list originate from one sample, sequenced in a study of beta chain features in type 1 diabetes. Study-level points and caveats: Moderate but significant shortening of TCRB CDR3s was recorded in all four CD4+ subsets from Type 1 diabetes patients.

These receptors' antigens are unknown. What was sequenced were expressed TCRB transcripts, since all of the isolated RNA had been reverse transcribed. Measured with immunoSEQ multiplex PCR; TCRdb has only the in-frame clones, and not every one. The data show approximately 360,000 clones, over 10% seen once. The material sequenced was naive CD4+ T cells from blood. Receptors were obtained from a woman between 18 and 29 years old with type 1 diabetes.

The CDR3 loop reads CASSAQGIEADTQYF. The CDR3 DNA sequence: TGTGCCAGCAGCGCGCAGGGAATTGAGGCAGATACGCAGTATTTT. V usage is TRBV9 and J usage is TRBJ2-3, with a weak D call TRBD1 (5 bases). The V gene's germline CDR1 is SGDLS and CDR2 YYNGEE. The V end lost 3 bases, the J end lost 4 bases, and 15 bases lay between the germline ends. CDR3 length equals 15 residues.

J is TRBJ2-5 and V is TRBV7-9; D is undetermined. Trimming left V 3 bases short and J 0 bases short, with 8 bases between. This CDR3 region has 14 residues. CDR1 and CDR2 (germline): SEHNR, FQNEAQ (reference sequence). The CDR3 DNA follows: TGTGCCAGCAGCTTGAGAGCAAACCAAGAGACCCAGTACTTC. It translates to CASSLRANQETQYF.

Notes on this clone: The identical CDR3 is also encoded by other nucleotide sequences in the sample. The rearrangement uses TRBV25-1 and TRBJ1-2, with a weak D call TRBD1 (6 bases). Trimming took 1 base from V and 5 from J, leaving 8 bases between them. This CDR3 is 13 amino acids long. Germline CDR1 and CDR2: MGHDK and SYGVNS. CDR3 loop: CASSELGGYGYTF. Written as DNA, the CDR3 is TGTGCCAGCAGTGAATTAGGGGGATATGGCTACACCTTC.

The rearrangement uses TRBV19 and TRBJ1-5; D is uncertain. Trimming left V 5 bases short and J 4 bases short, with 12 bases between. Germline V CDR1 and CDR2: LNHDA, SQIVND (reference sequence). This CDR3 has 14 residues. CDR3 region: CASSLQAPNQPQHF. In nucleotides, the CDR3 is TGTGCCAGTAGTCTCCAGGCGCCGAATCAGCCCCAGCATTTT.

The chain couples TRBV30 to TRBJ1-2, with TRBD1 as a possible D gene (5 bases). CDR1 is GTSNPN, CDR2 SVGIG, per germline (reference sequence). The CDR3 contains 11 residues. The V gene lost 5 bases and the J gene lost 7 bases, with 11 bases spanning the gap. The CDR3 reads CAWGGWGGYTF. The CDR3 nucleotides are TGTGCCTGGGGGGGGTGGGGTGGCTACACCTTC.

The chain is built from TRBV28 and TRBJ2-5; 10 nucleotides match TRBD2. In germline, CDR1 is MDHEN, CDR2 SYDVKM. There are 18 residues in the CDR3. The V and J ends lost 3 bases and 0 bases, in that order; junction bases with no gene match: 10. The DNA of the CDR3 is TGTGCCAGCAGTTTTGGTAGCGGGAGGAGTGGGTACCAAGAGACCCAGTACTTC. This translates into CASSFGSGRSGYQETQYF.

This rearrangement joins TRBV16 to TRBJ1-5; D is perhaps TRBD1 (6 bases). The CDR3 is 14 amino acids. V was trimmed by 4 bases and J by 7 bases, leaving 14 bases between them. Per germline, CDR1 KGHSY and CDR2 FQNENV. The CDR3 reads CASSRSSGGQPQHF. The DNA of the CDR3 is TGTGCCAGCAGCCGCAGTAGTGGGGGCCAGCCCCAGCATTTT.

The J gene is TRBJ1-2, the V gene TRBV5-4, with D tentatively TRBD1 (6 bases). In germline, CDR1 is SGHNT, CDR2 YYREEE (reference sequence). The CDR3 loop spans 13 amino acids. Trimming pared 4 bases from V and 4 bases from J, leaving 11 bases between. The CDR3 sequence is CASSVDSTYGYTF. The CDR3 nucleotides are TGTGCCAGCAGCGTGGACAGCACCTATGGCTACACCTTC.

The rearrangement links TRBV1 to TRBJ1-2. TRBV1 is listed as a pseudogene. The CDR3 sequence is 13 residues long. The CDR3 spells CTSSQDRVWGYTF. CDR3 bases: TGCACCAGCAGCCAAGATCGAGTGTGGGGCTACACCTTC.

This clone occurred a few times. The chain combines TRBV19 with TRBJ2-1; 11 positions agree with TRBD2. V dropped 2 bases and J dropped 8; count of bases not matched to a gene: 5. The CDR3 totals 15 residues. Germline V lookup: CDR1 LNHDA, CDR2 SQIVND (reference sequence). This chain's CDR3 is CASSIYGTSGHEQFF. CDR3 bases: TGTGCCAGTAGTATATACGGGACTAGCGGACATGAGCAGTTCTTC.

The CDR3 nucleotides are TGTGCCAGCTCACCCGGGACAGGGGAAGGAAACACCATATATTTT. It codes for CASSPGTGEGNTIYF. V usage is TRBV18 and J usage is TRBJ1-3, with 10 bases fitting TRBD1. The CDR3 contains 15 residues. Trimming took 3 bases from V and 4 from J; bases not matched to a gene: 3. The V gene's germline CDR1 is KGHSH and CDR2 LQKENI.

The CDR3 reads CASSIGTGVATEAFF. CDR3 nucleotides: TGTGCCAGTAGTATCGGGACAGGGGTTGCCACTGAAGCTTTCTTT. The chain combines TRBV19 with TRBJ1-1; 10 bases are shared with TRBD1. Per germline, CDR1 LNHDA and CDR2 SQIVND (reference sequence). This CDR3 spans 15 amino acids. The V gene end was trimmed by 3 bases and the J gene end by 4 bases; junction bases not matched to a gene: 5.

CDR3 loop: CASSVESRGNSPLHF. The DNA of the CDR3 is TGTGCCAGCAGCGTAGAGAGCAGGGGTAATTCACCCCTCCACTTT. V usage is TRBV9 and J usage is TRBJ1-6; D might be TRBD1 (6 bases). The CDR3 runs 15 residues. Germline V gene sequence: CDR1 SGDLS, CDR2 YYNGEE. Trimming removed 0 bases from V and 6 bases from J, with 10 bases in between. The whole variable domain, remainder taken from reference TRBV9 and TRBJ1-6, is DSGVTQTPKHLITATGQRVTLRCSPRSGDLSVYWYQQSLDQGLQFLIQYYNGEERAKGNILERFSAQQFPDLHSELNLSSLELGDSALYFCASSVESRGNSPLHFGNGTRLTVT.

The V gene is TRBV6-6, the J gene TRBJ2-5, with D maybe TRBD1 (6 bases). Trimming shortened V by 5 bases and J by 5 bases, and 15 bases separated the two germline ends. Germline CDR1 MNHNY, CDR2 SVGAGI (reference sequence). CDR3 size: 14 residues. As DNA, the CDR3 is TGTGCCAGCAGTCACATACAGGGTCGGGAGACCCAGTACTTC. It is translated as CASSHIQGRETQYF.

The V gene is TRBV7-2, the J gene TRBJ2-5, with 9 positions matching TRBD1. V lost 1 base, J lost 2 bases, and 2 bases stayed unmatched. The V gene's germline CDR1 is SGHTA and CDR2 FQGNSA. The CDR3 totals 15 residues. CDR3 sequence: CASSLGDRDQETQYF. Here the CDR3 DNA reads TGTGCCAGCAGCTTAGGGGACAGGGATCAAGAGACCCAGTACTTC.

The V call is TRBV7-2, the J call TRBJ1-2; 8 positions match TRBD1. Looked up from germline, CDR1 is SGHTA and CDR2 is FQGNSA. With V trimmed by 5 bases and J by 2 bases, 7 bases remained unmatched. This CDR3 has 15 residues. The CDR3 here is CASSGQGALNYGYTF. CDR3 DNA sequence: TGTGCCAGCAGCGGACAGGGAGCGCTGAACTATGGCTACACCTTC. Supplemented by reference TRBV7-2 and TRBJ1-2, the full variable domain reads GAGVSQSPSNKVTEKGKDVELRCDPISGHTALYWYRQSLGQGLEFLIYFQGNSAPDKSGLPSDRFSAERTGGSVSTLTIQRTQQEDSAVYLCASSGQGALNYGYTFGSGTRLTVV.

The V gene is TRBV7-7, the J gene TRBJ2-5, with TRBD1 as a possible D gene (6 bases). The CDR3 has 13 amino acids. The V gene's germline CDR1 is SSHAT and CDR2 FNYEAQ (reference sequence). Trimming removed 5 bases at V and 2 bases at J, with 9 bases between. CDR3 DNA sequence: TGTGCCAGCAGCCCTGGACAGCAAGAGACCCAGTACTTC. Protein sequence: CASSPGQQETQYF.

This clone was recorded a few times. The chain couples TRBV9 to TRBJ1-2; D uncertain. The germline V gene has CDR1 SGDLS and CDR2 YYNGEE. The CDR3 is 11 amino acids. The ends were cut back, 4 bases at V and 7 bases at J, with 8 bases in the middle. DNA of the CDR3: TGTGCCAGCAGCACTGGGCCTGGCTACACCTTC. Its translation: CASSTGPGYTF.

The rearrangement links TRBV28 to TRBJ2-3; the D gene is possibly TRBD2 (6 bases). Trimming cost V 6 bases and J 5 bases, with 24 bases left between them. The CDR3 spans 17 residues. Germline CDR1 MDHEN, CDR2 SYDVKM. The CDR3 nucleotides read TGTGCCAGCAGAGTCCCGGGCACCGGGACTGGGCGAGATACGCAGTATTTT. It codes for CASRVPGTGTGRDTQYF.

The chain combines TRBV4-3 with TRBJ1-5, with TRBD1 identical over 8 bases. The CDR3 extends over 15 amino acids. Germline trimming cut 3 bases from V and 4 bases from J; bases unmatched to any gene: 5. CDR1 and CDR2 from the germline V gene are LGHNA and YSLEER. CDR3 amino acids: CASSHGTGYNQPQHF. The CDR3 nucleotides read TGCGCCAGCAGCCATGGGACAGGCTATAATCAGCCCCAGCATTTT.

The chain couples TRBV15 to TRBJ2-7; a weak D match, TRBD2 (6 bases). V shed 0 bases and J shed 2 bases, with 14 bases lying between them. Germline-derived CDR1 and CDR2 are LNHNV and YYDKDF (reference sequence). The CDR3 spans 16 residues. Here the CDR3 reads CATSRDRWGEAYEQYF. The CDR3 nucleotides are TGTGCCACCAGCAGAGATCGGTGGGGGGAGGCCTACGAGCAGTACTTC.

Regarding this clone: The junction and the germline gene differ at one end; a read error may be behind it. This sequence joins TRBV2 and TRBJ2-2; no clear D. Germline V lookup: CDR1 SNHLY, CDR2 FYNNEI. The CDR3 runs 14 residues. CDR3 amino acids: CATSPRTNTGELFF. CDR3 DNA sequence: TGTGCCACCAGTCCTAGAACGAACACCGGGGAGCTGTTTTTT.

This CDR3 reads CASSQEDSEGQPQHF. For the CDR3, the DNA is TGCGCCAGCAGCCAGGAGGACAGCGAGGGGCAGCCCCAGCATTTT. This chain connects TRBV4-3 to TRBJ1-5; perhaps TRBD1 as D (6 bases). The V end lost 3 bases, the J end lost 7 bases, and 16 bases lay between the germline ends. Germline CDR1 reads LGHNA; CDR2 reads YSLEER. CDR3 size: 15 residues.

This clone was observed a few times. The chain couples TRBV6-6 to TRBJ1-5; a possible D gene is TRBD1 (6 bases). The CDR3 contains 15 residues. Trimming stripped 6 bases from V and 4 bases from J, with 16 bases between. Germline values: CDR1 MNHNY, CDR2 SVGAGI (reference sequence). The CDR3 region has the DNA TGTGCCAGCAGGTACATTAGGGACACAAATCAGCCCCAGCATTTT. Translation gives CASRYIRDTNQPQHF.

This clone showed up just a few times. The chain carries TRBV7-3 and TRBJ2-1, with 10 bases identical to TRBD2. The germline CDR1 and CDR2 sequences are SGHTA and FQGTGA. The CDR3 has 19 amino acids. The V gene end was trimmed by 4 bases and the J gene end by 3 bases; junction bases not matched to a gene: 15. CDR3 residues: CASSSNKSLAGVFYNEQFF. The CDR3 DNA reads as TGTGCCAGCAGCTCGAACAAAAGTCTAGCGGGAGTCTTCTACAATGAGCAGTTCTTC. Complete variable domain (other parts from reference TRBV7-3 and TRBJ2-1): GAGVSQTPSNKVTEKGKYVELRCDPISGHTALYWYRQSLGQGPEFLIYFQGTGAADDSGLPNDRFFAVRPEGSVSTLKIQRTERGDSAVYLCASSSNKSLAGVFYNEQFFGPGTRLTVL.

This clone was seen a few times. The chain links TRBV30 to TRBJ2-3; D ambiguous. CDR1 GTSNPN and CDR2 SVGIG come from the germline V gene (reference sequence). The CDR3 is made up of 13 amino acids. V was trimmed by 1 base and J by 2 bases, leaving 7 bases between them. The CDR3 DNA is TGTGCCTGGAGTGGGCGGAACACAGATACGCAGTATTTT. This sequence encodes CAWSGRNTDTQYF. Together with reference TRBV30 and TRBJ2-3, the CDR3 gives the full variable domain: SQTIHQWPATLVQPVGSPLSLECTVEGTSNPNLYWYRQAAGRGLQLLFYSVGIGQISSEVPQNLSASRPQDRQFILSSKKLLLSDSGFYLCAWSGRNTDTQYFGPGTRLTVL.

The chain carries TRBV28 and TRBJ1-2; TRBD1 agrees at 9 bases. Germline V CDR1 and CDR2: MDHEN, SYDVKM. V lost 5 bases and J lost 7; bases outside the gene matches: 8. This CDR3 spans 14 amino acids. The CDR3: CASSLLTGGLGYTF. In DNA, the CDR3 is TGTGCCAGCAGTCTACTTACAGGGGGCCTTGGCTACACCTTC.

The chain couples TRBV5-1 to TRBJ2-7, with D maybe TRBD1 (5 bases). The CDR3 covers 14 residues. CDR1 is SGHRS and CDR2 is YFSETQ in the germline V gene. Trimming took 4 bases from V and 0 from J, leaving 11 bases between them. The CDR3 sequence: CASSREGHSYEQYF. In nucleotides, the CDR3 is TGCGCCAGCAGCCGCGAAGGACACTCCTACGAGCAGTACTTC. The entire variable domain, with the rest obtained from reference TRBV5-1 and TRBJ2-7, is as follows: KAGVTQTPRYLIKTRGQQVTLSCSPISGHRSVSWYQQTPGQGLQFLFEYFSETQRNKGNFPGRFSGRQFSNSRSEMNVSTLELGDSALYLCASSREGHSYEQYFGPGTRLTVT.

This clone showed up just a few times. The CDR3 is CASSEAGDSTF. In DNA form, the CDR3 reads TGTGCCAGCAGTGAAGCGGGGGACAGCACCTTC. The V and J genes are TRBV2 and TRBJ1-2; 7 bases map to TRBD1. The trim removed 0 bases at V and 13 bases at J, leaving 2 bases unmatched. CDR1 and CDR2 (germline): SNHLY, FYNNEI. This CDR3 has 11 residues.

The table lists this clone with a few counts. The genes are TRBV18 and TRBJ1-1; D may be TRBD1 (5 bases). CDR1 is KGHSH, CDR2 LQKENI, per germline. The CDR3 runs 17 residues. The V end lost 0 bases, the J end lost 0 bases, and 14 bases lay between the germline ends. The CDR3 DNA is TGTGCCAGCTCACCACCTTCGCTTGGGGCCATGAACACTGAAGCTTTCTTT. This sequence encodes CASSPPSLGAMNTEAFF.

This chain joins TRBV6-5 and TRBJ2-3; 8 positions agree with TRBD1. CDR1 MNHEY and CDR2 SVGAGI come from the germline V gene. Losses at the gene ends were 6 bases for V and 4 bases for J; bases not matched to a gene: 3. CDR3 size: 13 residues. CDR3 in DNA: TGTGCCAGCAGCAGGACAGGGCCAGATACGCAGTATTTT. Translating gives CASSRTGPDTQYF.